One sample yielded the 9 T cell receptor beta chains listed below, sequenced in a study of T cell responses to AZD1222 COVID-19 vaccine. Measured with immunoSEQ multiplex PCR; TCRdb has only the in-frame clones, and not every one. The sample has 95,000 to 100,000 clones; 80% to 90% are singletons. The specimen comprised peripheral blood, sampled on day 0 of AZD1222 vaccination. Receptor source: an adult in good health.

This chain links TRBV10-3 with TRBJ2-5; 8 nucleotides agree with TRBD2. V lost 5 bases to trimming and J lost 5 bases; unmatched junction nucleotides: 7. The CDR3 runs to 14 residues. In germline, CDR1 is ENHRY, CDR2 SYGVKD. CDR3 residues: CAISSGGGGETQYF. The CDR3 bases are TGTGCCATCAGTAGCGGGGGTGGCGGGGAGACCCAGTACTTC.

V is TRBV5-8 and J is TRBJ1-2; unclear D gene. The germline V and J ends were trimmed by 4 bases and 3 bases, with 10 bases remaining between them. CDR3 length: 13 amino acids. Per the germline V gene, CDR1 is SGHTS and CDR2 is YDEGEE. DNA of the CDR3: TGTGCCAGCAGCCCGGACGGCTACTATGGCTACACCTTC. Protein sequence: CASSPDGYYGYTF.

The chain links TRBV5-5 to TRBJ2-7; D may be TRBD2 (6 bases). V was cut by 3 bases and J by 7 bases, with 17 bases left in between. The CDR3 is 14 residues long. Looked up from germline, CDR1 is SGHKS and CDR2 is YYEKEE (reference sequence). The CDR3 spells CASSSLGGAREQYF. CDR3 coding DNA: TGTGCCAGCAGCTCCCTAGGAGGGGCGCGTGAGCAGTACTTC.

This clone appeared a few times. J is TRBJ2-7 and V is TRBV7-9; maybe TRBD2 (5 bases). The CDR3 extends over 14 amino acids. Germline V gives CDR1 SEHNR, CDR2 FQNEAQ (reference sequence). V dropped 0 bases and J dropped 7 bases, with 13 bases sitting between them. The CDR3: CASSLAPPGEEQYF. In DNA, the CDR3 is TGTGCCAGCAGCTTAGCGCCGCCCGGGGAGGAGCAGTACTTC.

This chain joins TRBV9 and TRBJ1-2; possibly TRBD1 for D (6 bases). The CDR3 length is 13 residues. Trimming left V 4 bases short and J 6 bases short, with 13 bases between. The V gene's germline CDR1 is SGDLS and CDR2 YYNGEE. Here the CDR3 DNA reads TGTGCCAGCAGCTCAGGGGTGGGGAATGGCTACACCTTC. This gives the protein CASSSGVGNGYTF.

This sequence joins TRBV5-6 and TRBJ1-5, with D possibly matching TRBD1 (6 bases). V shed 4 bases and J shed 3 bases, with 11 bases lying between them. Germline loops: CDR1 SGHDT, CDR2 YYEEEE. The CDR3 consists of 14 residues. The CDR3 bases are TGTGCCAGCAGCCAGACAGGATTCAATCAGCCCCAGCATTTT. It translates to CASSQTGFNQPQHF.

This CDR3 reads CASSSPDPDRGASYEQYF. The CDR3 DNA is TGTGCCAGCAGTTCCCCGGACCCCGACAGGGGGGCCTCCTACGAGCAGTACTTC. The V gene is TRBV28, the J gene TRBJ2-7; 9 bases align to TRBD1. Germline values: CDR1 MDHEN, CDR2 SYDVKM. The CDR3 loop spans 18 amino acids. V lost 4 bases and J lost 0; bases outside the gene matches: 13. The entire variable domain, with the rest obtained from reference TRBV28 and TRBJ2-7, is as follows: DVKVTQSSRYLVKRTGEKVFLECVQDMDHENMFWYRQDPGLGLRLIYFSYDVKMKEKGDIPEGYSVSREKKERFSLILESASTNQTSMYLCASSSPDPDRGASYEQYFGPGTRLTVT.

The V gene is TRBV10-2, the J gene TRBJ2-5, with a tentative D call TRBD2 (6 bases). This CDR3 comprises 12 residues. Germline-derived CDR1 and CDR2 are WSHSY and SAAADI. Trimming removed 10 bases from V and 5 bases from J, with 14 bases in between. Here the CDR3 DNA reads TGCGCCACCTGGGACTGGGCCGAGACCCAGTACTTC. Translation: CATWDWAETQYF.

This clone was observed a handful of times. J is TRBJ1-6 and V is TRBV9; a possible D gene is TRBD1 (6 bases). This CDR3 region has 15 residues. Germline CDR1 is SGDLS and CDR2 is YYNGEE. Trimming left V 0 bases short and J 9 bases short, with 13 bases between. Written as DNA, the CDR3 is TGTGCCAGCAGCGTAGCGCGGGGGGCGTCTTCACCCCTCCACTTT. As protein: CASSVARGASSPLHF.